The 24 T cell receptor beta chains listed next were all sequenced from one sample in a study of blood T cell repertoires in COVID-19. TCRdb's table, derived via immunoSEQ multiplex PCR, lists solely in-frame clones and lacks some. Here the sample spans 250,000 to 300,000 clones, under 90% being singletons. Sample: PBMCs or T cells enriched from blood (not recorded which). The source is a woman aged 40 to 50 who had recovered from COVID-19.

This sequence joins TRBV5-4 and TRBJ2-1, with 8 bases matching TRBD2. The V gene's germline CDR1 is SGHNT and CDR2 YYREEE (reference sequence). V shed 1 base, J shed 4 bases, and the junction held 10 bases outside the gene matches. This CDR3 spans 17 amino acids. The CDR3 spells CASSLFSASGWYNEQFF. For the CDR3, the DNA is TGTGCCAGCAGCTTGTTCTCGGCTAGCGGGTGGTACAATGAGCAGTTCTTC.

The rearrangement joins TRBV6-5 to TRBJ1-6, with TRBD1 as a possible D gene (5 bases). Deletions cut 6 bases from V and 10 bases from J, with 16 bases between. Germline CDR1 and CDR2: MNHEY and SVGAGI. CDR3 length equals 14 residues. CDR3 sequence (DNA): TGTGCCAGCAGCCCAGGAGGGGTGCGGTCACCCCTCCACTTT. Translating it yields CASSPGGVRSPLHF.

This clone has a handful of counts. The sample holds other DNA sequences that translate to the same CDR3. DNA for the CDR3: TGCAGTGCTAGTAGAGGGACTGAAGCTTTCTTT. Residues: CSASRGTEAFF. The chain joins TRBV20-1 to TRBJ1-1; D call uncertain. CDR1 is DFQATT, CDR2 SNEGSKA, per germline (reference sequence). CDR3 length: 11 amino acids. Trimming left V 3 bases short and J 5 bases short, with 7 bases between.

This CDR3 is CASSPSGAGGNEQYF. Here the CDR3 DNA reads TGTGCCAGCTCCCCCTCTGGCGCGGGAGGGAACGAGCAGTACTTC. The gene calls are TRBV18 and TRBJ2-7; the match to TRBD2 covers 9 bases. Germline-derived CDR1 and CDR2 are KGHSH and LQKENI. This CDR3 contains 15 residues. Trimming removed 6 bases from V and 5 bases from J; junction bases left unmatched: 11. Variable domain in full (rest from reference TRBV18 and TRBJ2-7): NAGVMQNPRHLVRRRGQEARLRCSPMKGHSHVYWYRQLPEEGLKFMVYLQKENIIDESGMPKERFSAEFPKEGPSILRIQQVVRGDSAAYFCASSPSGAGGNEQYFGPGTRLTVT.

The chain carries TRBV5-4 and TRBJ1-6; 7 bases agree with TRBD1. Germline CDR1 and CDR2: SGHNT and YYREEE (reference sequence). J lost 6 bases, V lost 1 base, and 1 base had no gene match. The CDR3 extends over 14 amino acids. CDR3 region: CASSLRDSNSPLHF. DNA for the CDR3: TGTGCCAGCAGCTTGCGGGACAGTAATTCACCCCTCCACTTT.

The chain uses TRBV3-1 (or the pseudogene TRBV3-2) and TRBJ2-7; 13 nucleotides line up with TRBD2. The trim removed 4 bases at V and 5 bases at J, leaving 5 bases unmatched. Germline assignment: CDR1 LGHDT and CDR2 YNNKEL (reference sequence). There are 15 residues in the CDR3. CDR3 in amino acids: CASSPGLAGAHEQYF. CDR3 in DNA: TGTGCCAGCAGCCCTGGACTAGCGGGAGCCCACGAGCAGTACTTC.

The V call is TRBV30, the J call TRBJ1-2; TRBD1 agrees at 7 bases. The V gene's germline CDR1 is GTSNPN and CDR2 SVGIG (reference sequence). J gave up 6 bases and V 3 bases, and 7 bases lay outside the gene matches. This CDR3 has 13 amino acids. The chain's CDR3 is CAWRFQGGDGYTF. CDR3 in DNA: TGTGCCTGGAGATTTCAAGGGGGCGATGGCTACACCTTC.

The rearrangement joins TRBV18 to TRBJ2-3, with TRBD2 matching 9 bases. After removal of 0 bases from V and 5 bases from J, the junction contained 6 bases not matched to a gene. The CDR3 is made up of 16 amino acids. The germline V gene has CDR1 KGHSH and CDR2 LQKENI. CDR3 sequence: CASSPPQRGVEDTQYF. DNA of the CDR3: TGTGCCAGCTCACCACCCCAGCGGGGGGTTGAAGATACGCAGTATTTT.

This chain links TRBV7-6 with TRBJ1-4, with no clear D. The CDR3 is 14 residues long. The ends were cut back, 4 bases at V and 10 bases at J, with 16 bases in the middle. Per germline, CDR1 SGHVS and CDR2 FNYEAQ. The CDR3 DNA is TGTGCCAGCAGCTACCTGGACGGCGCGGGAAAACTGTTTTTT. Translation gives CASSYLDGAGKLFF.

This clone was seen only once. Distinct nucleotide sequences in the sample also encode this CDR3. CDR3 region: CAWSVGANQPQHF. In nucleotides, the CDR3 is TGTGCCTGGAGTGTGGGGGCGAATCAGCCCCAGCATTTT. The J gene is TRBJ1-5, the V gene TRBV30; D perhaps matches TRBD1 (6 bases). The germline V gene has CDR1 GTSNPN and CDR2 SVGIG (reference sequence). This CDR3 contains 13 residues. V dropped 0 bases and J dropped 4 bases, with 7 bases sitting between them.

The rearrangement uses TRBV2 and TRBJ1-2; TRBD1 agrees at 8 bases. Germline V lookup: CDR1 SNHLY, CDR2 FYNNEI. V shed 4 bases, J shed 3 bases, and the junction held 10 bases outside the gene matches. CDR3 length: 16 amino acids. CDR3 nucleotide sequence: TGTGCCAGCAGTGCGGGGGGCACGACAGGGGACTATGGCTACACCTTC. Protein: CASSAGGTTGDYGYTF.

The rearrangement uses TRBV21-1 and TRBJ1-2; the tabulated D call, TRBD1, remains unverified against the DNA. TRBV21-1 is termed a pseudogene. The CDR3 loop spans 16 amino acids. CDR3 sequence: CASSERGNRSNYGYTF. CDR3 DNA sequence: TGTGCCAGCAGCGAAAGGGGGAACAGGTCTAACTATGGCTACACCTTC.

The CDR3 region has the DNA TGTGCCAGCAGCCAAAAAGGGACAGTCTATGGCTACACCTTC. This gives the protein CASSQKGTVYGYTF. This rearrangement joins TRBV5-4 to TRBJ1-2; 7 bases line up with TRBD1. The germline CDR1 and CDR2 sequences are SGHNT and YYREEE (reference sequence). The trim removed 4 bases at V and 4 bases at J, leaving 7 bases unmatched. The CDR3 contains 14 residues.

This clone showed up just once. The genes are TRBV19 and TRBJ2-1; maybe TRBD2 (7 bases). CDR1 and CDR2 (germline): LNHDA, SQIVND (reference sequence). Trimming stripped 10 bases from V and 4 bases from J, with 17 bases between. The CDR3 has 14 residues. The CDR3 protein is CATLPGRGYNEQFF. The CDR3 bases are TGTGCCACCCTCCCGGGGAGGGGGTACAATGAGCAGTTCTTC.

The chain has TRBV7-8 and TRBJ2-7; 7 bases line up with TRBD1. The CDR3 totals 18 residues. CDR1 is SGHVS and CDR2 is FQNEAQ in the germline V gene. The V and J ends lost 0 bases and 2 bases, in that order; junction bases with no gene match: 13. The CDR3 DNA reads TGTGCCAGCAGCTTAGCGGCCTTGGGACAGATCATAACCTACGAGCAGTACTTC. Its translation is CASSLAALGQIITYEQYF.

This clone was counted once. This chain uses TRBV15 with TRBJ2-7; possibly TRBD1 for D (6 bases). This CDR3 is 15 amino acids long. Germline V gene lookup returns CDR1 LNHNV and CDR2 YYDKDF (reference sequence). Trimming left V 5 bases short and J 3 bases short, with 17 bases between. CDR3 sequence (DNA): TGTGCCACCAGCCACCTACCAGGGGACGGCTACGAGCAGTACTTC. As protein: CATSHLPGDGYEQYF.

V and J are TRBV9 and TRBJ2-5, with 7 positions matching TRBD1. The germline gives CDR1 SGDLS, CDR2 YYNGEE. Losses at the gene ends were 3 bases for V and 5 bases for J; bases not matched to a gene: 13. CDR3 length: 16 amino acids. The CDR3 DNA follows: TGTGCCAGCAGCGCTGCCCCCTACAGGGGAAGGGAGACCCAGTACTTC. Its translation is CASSAAPYRGRETQYF.

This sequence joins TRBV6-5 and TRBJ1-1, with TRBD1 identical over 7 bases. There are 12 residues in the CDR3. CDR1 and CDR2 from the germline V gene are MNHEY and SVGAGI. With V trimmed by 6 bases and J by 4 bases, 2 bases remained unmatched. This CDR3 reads CASRNRGTEAFF. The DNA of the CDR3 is TGTGCCAGCAGAAACAGGGGCACTGAAGCTTTCTTT.

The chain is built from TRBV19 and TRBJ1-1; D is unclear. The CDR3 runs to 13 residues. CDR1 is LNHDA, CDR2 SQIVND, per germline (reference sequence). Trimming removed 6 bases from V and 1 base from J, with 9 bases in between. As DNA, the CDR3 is TGTGCCAGTAGAGAGGATCAGAACACTGAAGCTTTCTTT. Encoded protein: CASREDQNTEAFF.

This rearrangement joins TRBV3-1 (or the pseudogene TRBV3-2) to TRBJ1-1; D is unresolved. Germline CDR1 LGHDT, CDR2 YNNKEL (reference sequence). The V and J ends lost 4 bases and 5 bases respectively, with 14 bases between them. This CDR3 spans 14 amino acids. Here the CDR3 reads CASSRYLSETEAFF. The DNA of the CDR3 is TGTGCCAGCAGCCGCTATCTGAGTGAAACTGAAGCTTTCTTT.

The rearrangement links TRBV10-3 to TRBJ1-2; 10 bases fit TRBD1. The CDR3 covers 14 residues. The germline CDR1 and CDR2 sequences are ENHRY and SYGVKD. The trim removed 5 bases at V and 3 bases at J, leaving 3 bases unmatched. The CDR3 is CAISWTGGDYGYTF. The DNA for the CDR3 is TGTGCCATCAGTTGGACAGGGGGGGACTATGGCTACACCTTC.

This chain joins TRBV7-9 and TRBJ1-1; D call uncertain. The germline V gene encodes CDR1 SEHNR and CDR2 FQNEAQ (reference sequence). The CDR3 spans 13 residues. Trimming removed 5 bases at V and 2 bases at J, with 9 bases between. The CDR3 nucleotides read TGTGCCAGCAGCCCAGACTTAAACACTGAAGCTTTCTTT. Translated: CASSPDLNTEAFF. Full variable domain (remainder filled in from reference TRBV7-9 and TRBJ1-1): DTGVSQNPRHKITKRGQNVTFRCDPISEHNRLYWYRQTLGQGPEFLTYFQNEAQLEKSRLLSDRFSAERPKGSFSTLEIQRTEQGDSAMYLCASSPDLNTEAFFGQGTRLTVV.

This chain's CDR3 is CASTGKNRDEAFF. The CDR3 nucleotides read TGTGCCAGCACCGGCAAGAACAGGGATGAAGCTTTCTTT. The genes are TRBV5-6 and TRBJ1-1; a possible D gene is TRBD1 (6 bases). CDR1 SGHDT and CDR2 YYEEEE come from the germline V gene. The CDR3 totals 13 residues. V was shortened by 6 bases and J by 7 bases, with 16 bases between the two germline ends.

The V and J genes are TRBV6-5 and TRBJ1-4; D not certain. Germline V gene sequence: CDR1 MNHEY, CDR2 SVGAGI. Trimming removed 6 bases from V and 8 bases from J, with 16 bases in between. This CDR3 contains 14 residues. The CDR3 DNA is TGTGCCAGCAGACCCGGGAGGTCTCGGGAAAAACTGTTTTTT. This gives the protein CASRPGRSREKLFF.